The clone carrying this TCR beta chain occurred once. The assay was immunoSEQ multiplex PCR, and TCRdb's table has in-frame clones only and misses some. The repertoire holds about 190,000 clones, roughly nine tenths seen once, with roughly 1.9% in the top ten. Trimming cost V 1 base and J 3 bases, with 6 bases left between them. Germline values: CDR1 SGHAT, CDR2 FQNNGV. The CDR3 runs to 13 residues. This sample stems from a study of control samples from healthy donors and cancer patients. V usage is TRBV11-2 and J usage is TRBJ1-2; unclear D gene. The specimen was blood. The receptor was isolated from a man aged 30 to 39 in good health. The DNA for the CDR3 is TGTGCCAGCAGCTTAGGTACGGACTATGGCTACACCTTC. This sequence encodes CASSLGTDYGYTF.